The 3 T cell receptor beta chains in this list originate from one sample, sequenced in a study of blood T cell repertoires in COVID-19. Sequencing was performed with immunoSEQ multiplex PCR; in TCRdb, only in-frame clones are kept and a portion is missing. The table has around 180,000 clones, around 83% seen once. Sequenced: peripheral blood. The receptors originated from a human donor in a cohort sampled during active COVID-19.

The rearrangement joins TRBV18 to TRBJ2-1, with 8 bases that match TRBD2. V trimming: 0 bases; J trimming: 6 bases; junction bases outside the gene matches: 7. Germline loops: CDR1 KGHSH, CDR2 LQKENI. CDR3 size: 16 residues. CDR3 bases: TGTGCCAGCTCACCACCGGGACTAGTAGGTTCCAATGAGCAGTTCTTC. Translating it yields CASSPPGLVGSNEQFF. Variable domain in full (rest from reference TRBV18 and TRBJ2-1): NAGVMQNPRHLVRRRGQEARLRCSPMKGHSHVYWYRQLPEEGLKFMVYLQKENIIDESGMPKERFSAEFPKEGPSILRIQQVVRGDSAAYFCASSPPGLVGSNEQFFGPGTRLTVL.

The chain has TRBV10-2 and TRBJ2-7; no reliable D call. The CDR3 contains 12 residues. V was clipped by 6 bases and J by 3 bases, with 9 bases between them. Germline CDR1 is WSHSY and CDR2 is SAAADI. The CDR3 DNA reads TGCGCCAGCAGCCTATTAAGCTACGAGCAGTACTTC. It yields the protein CASSLLSYEQYF.

The chain combines TRBV5-1 with TRBJ2-3, with 15 positions matching TRBD2. This CDR3 is 14 amino acids long. V was pared by 0 bases and J by 11 bases, with 1 base of the junction left unmatched. CDR1 is SGHRS and CDR2 is YFSETQ in the germline V gene. The chain's CDR3 is CASSLGTSGRGQYF. The CDR3 bases are TGCGCCAGCAGCTTGGGGACTAGCGGGAGGGGGCAGTATTTT.